These 30 T cell receptor beta chains share one sample of origin, sequenced in a study of breast tumors, draining lymph nodes, adjacent tissues. Samples came from axillary lymph nodes draining the breast cancer. Each CDR3 protein is one row after TCRdb ran MiXCR on the multiplex PCR reads. The sample includes about 230,000 distinct CDR3 sequences, approximately 29% of them seen just once. Sequencing used axillary lymph node tissue. The source is a female donor with breast cancer. Some clones in this sample may be carry-over from other donors' samples.

Remarks on this clonotype: One base away lies a much larger clone, so this may be a sequencing read error. The CDR3 reads CASSLALGVDRWKNVQYF. The DNA for the CDR3 is TGCGCCAGCAGCTTGGCCTTAGGGGTCGACAGGTGGAAAAACGTTCAGTACTTC. V is TRBV5-1 and J is TRBJ2-4; D might be TRBD1 (6 bases). This CDR3 has 18 residues. Germline assignment: CDR1 SGHRS and CDR2 YFSETQ.

This clonotype came up many times. The chain combines TRBV7-9 with TRBJ2-3; TRBD1 might be the D (5 bases). The V gene lost 0 bases and the J gene lost 3 bases, with 16 bases spanning the gap. Germline V gene data show CDR1 as SEHNR and CDR2 as FQNEAQ (reference sequence). CDR3 length equals 17 residues. CDR3 in amino acids: CASSLANVGARTDTQYF. CDR3 sequence (DNA): TGTGCCAGCAGCTTAGCCAATGTAGGGGCGCGGACAGATACGCAGTATTTT.

This chain links TRBV20-1 with TRBJ2-1; 14 bases line up with TRBD2. CDR3 length: 15 residues. Germline V lookup: CDR1 DFQATT, CDR2 SNEGSKA (reference sequence). V gave up 5 bases and J gave up 6 bases; unmatched junction bases: 6. The CDR3 bases are TGCAGTGCTGTGGCCGGGACTAGCGGGGGCAATGAGCAGTTCTTC. Protein product: CSAVAGTSGGNEQFF.

The V and J genes are TRBV11-3 and TRBJ1-4; D may be TRBD1 (6 bases). The V gene's germline CDR1 is SGHNT and CDR2 YENEEA. V lost 3 bases and J 6 bases, leaving 17 bases between the germline ends. CDR3 length: 16 amino acids. The CDR3 is CASSFSGRGMDEKLFF. CDR3 bases: TGTGCCAGCAGCTTTAGCGGGAGGGGGATGGATGAAAAACTGTTTTTT.

The chain carries TRBV24-1 and TRBJ2-2, with TRBD2 matching 10 bases. The CDR3 has 17 amino acids. Germline V gene lookup returns CDR1 KGHDR and CDR2 SFDVKD. Trimming took 4 bases from V and 0 from J; bases not matched to a gene: 4. CDR3 sequence (DNA): TGTGCCACCAGTGAGCTAGCGGGAGCTACGAACACCGGGGAGCTGTTTTTT. This sequence encodes CATSELAGATNTGELFF.

This clonotype was seen repeatedly, ten times or more. The chain recombines TRBV11-3 with TRBJ2-1; D not resolved. V was pared by 3 bases and J by 4 bases, with 16 bases between. Germline lookup yields CDR1 SGHNT and CDR2 YENEEA. This CDR3 comprises 16 residues. CDR3 sequence: CASSFRTGTEYNEQFF. DNA for the CDR3: TGTGCCAGCAGCTTCCGGACCGGAACAGAATACAATGAGCAGTTCTTC.

The sample holds many counts of this clonotype. At one end the junction does not follow the germline gene, possibly because of a read error. The chain is built from TRBV7-9 and TRBJ2-5; no clear D. There are 14 residues in the CDR3. Germline CDR1 and CDR2: SEHNR and FQNEAQ (reference sequence). CDR3 bases: TGTGCCAGCAGCCGTTCTTGGGCCCGAGAGTCCCAGTACTTC. Protein sequence: CASSRSWARESQYF.

As for this clonotype: Because the CDR3 is missing its conserved closing phenylalanine or tryptophan, this is likely a read error. The limits of the CDR3 on the DNA are not certain, so only TCRdb's listed CDR3 is given. The chain couples TRBV9 to TRBJ2-3. The CDR3 has 10 amino acids, counting both end residues. Germline values: CDR1 SGDLS, CDR2 YYNGEE. This chain's CDR3 is CASSVAIYSG.

This clonotype has ten or more counts. The chain recombines TRBV28 with TRBJ2-7; either TRBD1 or TRBD2 may supply D (6 bases each). V lost 5 bases and J lost 3, with 20 bases in between. CDR3 size: 16 residues. From germline, CDR1 is MDHEN and CDR2 SYDVKM. The CDR3 region is CASSPDPQRGRYEQYF. Written as DNA, the CDR3 is TGTGCCAGCAGTCCAGATCCTCAACGGGGGCGCTACGAGCAGTACTTC. Using reference TRBV28 and TRBJ2-7 for the parts outside the CDR3, the full variable domain is DVKVTQSSRYLVKRTGEKVFLECVQDMDHENMFWYRQDPGLGLRLIYFSYDVKMKEKGDIPEGYSVSREKKERFSLILESASTNQTSMYLCASSPDPQRGRYEQYFGPGTRLTVT.

This clonotype was picked up a small number of times. The junction departs from germline at one end; a sequencing error may be responsible. This chain connects TRBV4-1 to TRBJ1-1; D is ambiguous. The V gene's germline CDR1 is MGHRA and CDR2 YSYEKL. CDR3 length: 13 amino acids. This CDR3 is CASSQDLNPEAFF. CDR3 coding DNA: TGCGCCAGCAGCCAAGATTTGAACCCTGAAGCTTTCTTT.

This clonotype was found many times. The chain links TRBV4-3 to TRBJ2-4; the D is unclear. This CDR3 has 11 residues. Germline CDR1 is LGHNA and CDR2 is YSLEER. Trimming shortened V by 2 bases and J by 8 bases, and 4 bases separated the two germline ends. The CDR3 sequence: CASSQHDIQYF. CDR3 coding DNA: TGCGCCAGCAGCCAACACGACATTCAGTACTTC.

The sample holds a few counts of this clonotype. This may be a read error, as it is one base from a much larger clone. The V gene is TRBV7-2, the J gene TRBJ2-5; D not resolved. CDR1 and CDR2 (germline): SGHTA, FQGNSA. The CDR3 is made up of 14 amino acids. In DNA form, the CDR3 reads TGTGCCGGCAGCTCCCATCAAAATAGCGAGACCCAGTACTTC. It specifies CAGSSHQNSETQYF.

This chain links TRBV20-1 with TRBJ1-5, with D hard to call. This CDR3 has 14 amino acids. Trimming shortened V by 6 bases and J by 0 bases, and 12 bases separated the two germline ends. Germline values: CDR1 DFQATT, CDR2 SNEGSKA (reference sequence). The CDR3 nucleotides are TGCAGTGCGGCCGGGCACCATAGCAATCAGCCCCAGCATTTT. As protein: CSAAGHHSNQPQHF.

This clonotype came up a few times. The chain links TRBV16 to TRBJ2-5, with TRBD2 identical over 10 bases. CDR1 and CDR2 from the germline V gene are KGHSY and FQNENV. The CDR3 is made up of 24 amino acids. Germline trimming cut 3 bases from V and 4 bases from J; bases unmatched to any gene: 32. In DNA form, the CDR3 reads TGTGCCAGCAGCCAGGAGACTAGCGGGCAGGAACCAATGCACGCAGGAACCAATGCAGAGACCCAGTACTTC. Translated, it gives CASSQETSGQEPMHAGTNAETQYF.

The table lists this clonotype with many counts. V is TRBV4-1 and J is TRBJ1-3, with 7 positions matching TRBD1. CDR1 MGHRA and CDR2 YSYEKL come from the germline V gene. This CDR3 is 18 amino acids long. The J segment lost 1 base and the V segment lost 0 bases, leaving 9 bases of the junction unmatched. The CDR3 nucleotides read TGCGCCAGCAGCCAAGAGGGGAGCGACAGGGCATCTGGAAACACCATATATTTT. It is translated as CASSQEGSDRASGNTIYF.

For this clonotype: This clone may be a read error of a much larger clone one base away. This rearrangement joins TRBV28 to TRBJ2-7, with a tentative D call TRBD2 (5 bases). CDR1 is MDHEN, CDR2 SYDVKM, per germline. The CDR3 consists of 14 residues. The DNA of the CDR3 is TGTGCCAGCAGTGGGATAGCGTTTTCCTACGGGCAGTACTTC. It yields the protein CASSGIAFSYGQYF.

The V call is TRBV7-9, the J call TRBJ1-5; tentatively, D is TRBD1 (6 bases). The CDR3 totals 16 residues. Per the germline V gene, CDR1 is SEHNR and CDR2 is FQNEAQ (reference sequence). V lost 0 bases, J lost 14 bases, and 23 bases lay in between. In DNA, the CDR3 is TGTGCCAGCAGCTTAGCGACAGGAGGACTAGCGGAACCTGAGCATTTT. Its translation is CASSLATGGLAEPEHF.

The V and J genes are TRBV10-3 and TRBJ1-4; 7 bases map to TRBD1. V trimming: 0 bases; J trimming: 4 bases; junction bases outside the gene matches: 5. The CDR3 extends over 16 amino acids. Looked up from germline, CDR1 is ENHRY and CDR2 is SYGVKD. CDR3 amino acids: CAISESRGQGNEKLFF. The DNA of the CDR3 is TGTGCCATCAGTGAGTCAAGGGGGCAGGGTAATGAAAAACTGTTTTTT.

As regards this clonotype: A much more abundant neighbour one base away suggests this may be a read error. The rearrangement joins TRBV11-3 to TRBJ2-7; unclear D gene. The germline gives CDR1 SGHNT, CDR2 YENEEA. The CDR3 is made up of 12 amino acids. The chain's CDR3 is CASSLLSYAQYF. CDR3 in DNA: TGTGCCAGCAGCCTTTTATCCTACGCGCAGTACTTC.

There are many counts of this clonotype. J is TRBJ2-1 and V is TRBV7-3; 14 bases match TRBD2. J lost 7 bases, V lost 5 bases, and 7 bases had no gene match. From germline, CDR1 is SGHTA and CDR2 FQGTGA. This CDR3 region has 16 residues. The CDR3 bases are TGTGCCAGCAGCCCCCGACTAGCGGGAGGGTGGAATGAGCAGTTCTTC. This encodes CASSPRLAGGWNEQFF.

This clonotype was observed at least ten times. The V gene is TRBV6-5, the J gene TRBJ1-3; perhaps TRBD1 as D (5 bases). This CDR3 region has 15 residues. Germline V gene sequence: CDR1 MNHEY, CDR2 SVGAGI. Trimming pared 2 bases from V and 4 bases from J, leaving 12 bases between. DNA of the CDR3: TGTGCCAGCAGTTACCGAGGGGATCGGGGAAACACCATATATTTT. This encodes CASSYRGDRGNTIYF.

The table lists this clonotype with many counts. The J gene is TRBJ2-7, the V gene TRBV9; D is tentatively TRBD1 or TRBD2 (5 bases each). Trimming removed 5 bases from V and 1 base from J, with 16 bases in between. The CDR3 runs to 15 residues. The germline CDR1 and CDR2 sequences are SGDLS and YYNGEE. The CDR3 DNA follows: TGTGCCAGCAGTGCCGGGACGGATAAGTCCTACGAGCAGTACTTC. As protein: CASSAGTDKSYEQYF. Full variable domain (outside the CDR3, taken from reference TRBV9 and TRBJ2-7): DSGVTQTPKHLITATGQRVTLRCSPRSGDLSVYWYQQSLDQGLQFLIQYYNGEERAKGNILERFSAQQFPDLHSELNLSSLELGDSALYFCASSAGTDKSYEQYFGPGTRLTVT.

This clonotype was detected ten times or more. The chain is built from TRBV7-2 and TRBJ2-5; 10 nucleotides align to TRBD1. The ends lost 5 bases at V and 9 bases at J; junction bases unmatched: 6. Germline V gives CDR1 SGHTA, CDR2 FQGNSA. There are 13 residues in the CDR3. The CDR3 here is CASSPAGTGAQYF. The CDR3, as DNA: TGTGCCAGCAGCCCGGCCGGGACAGGGGCCCAGTACTTC.

The chain carries TRBV5-8 and TRBJ1-6; D gene unclear. The CDR3 is 12 residues long. The V gene lost 0 bases and the J gene lost 14 bases, with 9 bases spanning the gap. Per the germline V gene, CDR1 is SGHTS and CDR2 is YDEGEE. CDR3 loop: CASSLGVSALHF. CDR3 nucleotides: TGTGCCAGCAGCTTGGGGGTTAGCGCCCTCCACTTT.

This clonotype came up many times. The V and J genes are TRBV12-3 or TRBV12-4 and TRBJ2-2, with D hard to call. Trimming took 1 base from V and 5 from J, leaving 20 bases between them. There are 18 residues in the CDR3. The CDR3 sequence: CASSLVTMNNDGTGELFF. The CDR3 coding sequence is TGTGCCAGCAGTTTAGTAACCATGAATAACGACGGGACCGGGGAGCTGTTTTTT.

This clonotype was detected a few times. A read error may be the cause here, since a much bigger clone is one base away. The chain uses TRBV20-1 and TRBJ2-7; tentative D call: TRBD2 (5 bases). The germline CDR1 and CDR2 sequences are DFQATT and SNEGSKA (reference sequence). V lost 0 bases to trimming and J lost 5 bases, with 17 bases between them. The length of the CDR3 is 15 residues. DNA for the CDR3: TGCAGTGCTAGAGATCGGGTGGGAGCCGCACACGAGCAGTACTTC. It yields the protein CSARDRVGAAHEQYF.

Comments on this clonotype: Because the CDR3's place on the DNA is in doubt, the DNA is left out and the CDR3 is given as listed by TCRdb. CDR3: CASSFYICSAGGINSNQPQHF. This chain connects TRBV7-9 to TRBJ1-5. Germline lookup yields CDR1 SEHNR and CDR2 FQNEAQ (reference sequence). Counting both end residues, the CDR3 totals 21 amino acids.

This clonotype was counted a few times. This sequence may be a read error, since a much larger clone differs from it by one base. V is TRBV6-1 and J is TRBJ2-7; TRBD2 aligns across 8 bases. The trim removed 10 bases at V and 3 bases at J, leaving 11 bases unmatched. Germline V gives CDR1 MNHNS, CDR2 SASEGT. The CDR3 consists of 14 residues. CDR3 coding DNA: TGTGCCACCGGCCCGTCGGGAGGGCGCTACGAGCAGTACTTC. Its translation is CATGPSGGRYEQYF.

This clonotype was picked up many times. This chain uses TRBV4-1 with TRBJ2-1; D unresolved. Trimming removed 4 bases from V and 6 bases from J, with 13 bases in between. Germline loops: CDR1 MGHRA, CDR2 YSYEKL. The CDR3 runs to 14 residues. CDR3 in DNA: TGCGCCAGCAGCCGGACGGGTCGAGTCAATGAGCAGTTCTTC. Encoded protein: CASSRTGRVNEQFF.

The sample holds many counts of this clonotype. The chain carries TRBV9 and TRBJ2-4; D is perhaps TRBD2 (5 bases). This CDR3 is 14 amino acids long. V lost 4 bases, J lost 7 bases, and 15 bases lay in between. Germline V CDR1 and CDR2: SGDLS, YYNGEE. CDR3 in DNA: TGTGCCAGCAGCCCACTTCGGACTGAGAACATTCAGTACTTC. This codes for CASSPLRTENIQYF.